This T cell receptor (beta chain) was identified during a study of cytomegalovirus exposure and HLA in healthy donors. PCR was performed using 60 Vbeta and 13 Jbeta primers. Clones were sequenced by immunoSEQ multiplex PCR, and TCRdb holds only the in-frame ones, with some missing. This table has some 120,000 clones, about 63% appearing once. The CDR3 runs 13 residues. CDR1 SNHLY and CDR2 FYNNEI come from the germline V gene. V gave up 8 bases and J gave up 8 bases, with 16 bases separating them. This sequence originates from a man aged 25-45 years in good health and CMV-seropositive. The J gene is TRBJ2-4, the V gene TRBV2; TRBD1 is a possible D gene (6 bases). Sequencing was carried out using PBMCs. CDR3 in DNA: TGTGCCAGCTCGGAAGGGTGGGGGCACATTCAGTACTTC. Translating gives CASSEGWGHIQYF.